The rows below give T cell receptor beta chains drawn from one sample of a study of cytomegalovirus exposure and HLA in healthy donors. Clones were sequenced by immunoSEQ multiplex PCR, and TCRdb holds only the in-frame ones, with some missing. The sample includes 130,000 or so clones, 75% to 85% of them seen just once. Material: PBMCs. Receptor source: a woman between 18 and 29 years old in good health and CMV-seropositive. Both conserved end residues are part of each CDR3. D genes are given only for firm matches. For some rows the clone size is stated as once, few or many, or as a class when expanded; others skip it.

V gene: TRBV30; J gene: TRBJ1-1; clone size: -; D gene: TRBD1; CDR3 protein: CAWSQTGVMNTEAFF; CDR3 DNA: TGTGCCTGGAGTCAGACAGGGGTCATGAACACTGAAGCTTTCTTT
V gene: TRBV28; J gene: TRBJ2-3; clone size: -; D gene: TRBD2; CDR3 protein: CASSRIAGGSTDTQYF; CDR3 DNA: TGTGCCAGCAGTCGAATAGCGGGGGGCAGCACAGATACGCAGTATTTT
V gene: TRBV7-6; J gene: TRBJ2-3; clone size: -; D gene: TRBD2; CDR3 protein: CASSSSGGTDTQYF; CDR3 DNA: TGTGCCAGCAGCTCCAGCGGGGGCACAGATACGCAGTATTTT
V gene: TRBV29-1; J gene: TRBJ2-7; clone size: -; D gene: TRBD1; CDR3 protein: CSVDRGQGEQYF; CDR3 DNA: TGCAGCGTCGACAGGGGGCAGGGTGAGCAGTACTTC
V gene: TRBV7-2; J gene: TRBJ1-3; clone size: -; D gene: -; CDR3 protein: CASSPDEATGNTIYF; CDR3 DNA: TGTGCCAGCAGCCCTGACGAGGCGACTGGAAACACCATATATTTT
V gene: TRBV7-3; J gene: TRBJ2-1; clone size: few; D gene: TRBD2; CDR3 protein: CASSSRTSGGTVEQFF; CDR3 DNA: TGTGCCAGCAGCTCCCGGACTAGCGGGGGGACGGTTGAGCAGTTCTTC
V gene: TRBV4-1; J gene: TRBJ1-1; clone size: few; D gene: -; CDR3 protein: CASSRGGILEAFF; CDR3 DNA: TGCGCCAGCAGCCGAGGCGGGATCCTTGAAGCTTTCTTT
V gene: TRBV28; J gene: TRBJ2-3; clone size: -; D gene: -; CDR3 protein: CASRPPPGLDTDTQYF; CDR3 DNA: TGTGCCAGCAGACCCCCCCCGGGGTTAGACACAGATACGCAGTATTTT
V gene: TRBV6-1; J gene: TRBJ1-2; clone size: -; D gene: -; CDR3 protein: CASLNRAYGYTF; CDR3 DNA: TGTGCCAGCTTGAACAGGGCCTATGGCTACACCTTC
V gene: TRBV4-1; J gene: TRBJ2-7; clone size: -; D gene: -; CDR3 protein: CASSPQTGRTGNYEQYF; CDR3 DNA: TGCGCCAGCAGCCCCCAGACGGGGAGGACTGGAAACTACGAGCAGTACTTC
V gene: TRBV7-6; J gene: TRBJ2-2; clone size: -; D gene: TRBD2; CDR3 protein: CASSLENGGSGGELFF; CDR3 DNA: TGTGCCAGCAGCTTAGAAAACGGGGGGTCTGGCGGGGAGCTGTTTTTT
V gene: TRBV29-1; J gene: TRBJ2-7; clone size: -; D gene: -; CDR3 protein: CSVEVGQPYEQYF; CDR3 DNA: TGCAGCGTTGAAGTGGGGCAGCCCTACGAGCAGTACTTC
V gene: TRBV7-3; J gene: TRBJ1-1; clone size: -; D gene: -; CDR3 protein: CASSQSSGTEAFF; CDR3 DNA: TGTGCCAGCAGCCAATCCTCCGGGACTGAAGCTTTCTTT
V gene: TRBV2; J gene: TRBJ2-3; clone size: few; D gene: TRBD2; CDR3 protein: CASKLNSGGGGDTQYF; CDR3 DNA: TGTGCCAGCAAACTTAATAGCGGGGGGGGCGGGGATACGCAGTATTTT
V gene: TRBV25-1; J gene: TRBJ2-1; clone size: -; D gene: TRBD2; CDR3 protein: CASSDRPSGGANEQFF; CDR3 DNA: TGTGCCAGCAGTGATCGTCCTAGCGGGGGGGCGAATGAGCAGTTCTTC
V gene: TRBV10-1; J gene: TRBJ1-4; clone size: -; D gene: -; CDR3 protein: CASSEGGSGEKLFF; CDR3 DNA: TGCGCCAGCAGTGAAGGGGGAAGTGGTGAAAAACTGTTTTTT
V gene: TRBV9; J gene: TRBJ2-5; clone size: -; D gene: TRBD2; CDR3 protein: CASSVEGLARGQEDF; CDR3 DNA: TGTGCCAGCAGCGTAGAAGGACTAGCCCGGGGCCAGGAGGACTTC
V gene: TRBV6-1; J gene: TRBJ2-7; clone size: -; D gene: TRBD1; CDR3 protein: CASLGRDSSYEQYF; CDR3 DNA: TGTGCCAGCCTCGGTCGGGACAGTTCCTACGAGCAGTACTTC
V gene: TRBV19; J gene: TRBJ2-7; clone size: -; D gene: TRBD1; CDR3 protein: CASSRWGQGQDEQYF; CDR3 DNA: TGTGCCAGTAGTAGGTGGGGACAGGGGCAGGACGAGCAGTACTTC
V gene: TRBV2; J gene: TRBJ2-7; clone size: -; D gene: TRBD1; CDR3 protein: CASSEAGQADGQYF; CDR3 DNA: TGTGCCAGCAGTGAAGCGGGACAGGCCGACGGGCAGTACTTC
V gene: TRBV2; J gene: TRBJ1-5; clone size: -; D gene: TRBD1; CDR3 protein: CASSEQGGGQPQHF; CDR3 DNA: TGTGCCAGCAGTGAGCAGGGGGGAGGTCAGCCCCAGCATTTT
V gene: TRBV7-9; J gene: TRBJ1-2; clone size: -; D gene: -; CDR3 protein: CSSSSKGGSGYTF; CDR3 DNA: TGTTCCAGCAGCTCCAAGGGAGGGAGTGGCTACACCTTC
V gene: TRBV10-2; J gene: TRBJ2-5; clone size: once; D gene: TRBD1; CDR3 protein: CASSVGGQGETQYF; CDR3 DNA: TGCGCCAGCAGTGTAGGAGGACAGGGAGAGACCCAGTACTTC
V gene: TRBV7-6; J gene: TRBJ2-3; clone size: -; D gene: TRBD2; CDR3 protein: CASSLRTTSGGTDTQYF; CDR3 DNA: TGTGCCAGCAGCCTCCGGACAACTAGCGGGGGCACAGATACGCAGTATTTT
V gene: TRBV10-3; J gene: TRBJ2-1; clone size: -; D gene: TRBD2; CDR3 protein: CAIEAGLAEPEGQFF; CDR3 DNA: TGTGCCATCGAGGCGGGACTAGCGGAGCCCGAGGGGCAGTTCTTC
V gene: TRBV6-5; J gene: TRBJ2-2; clone size: -; D gene: TRBD1; CDR3 protein: CASSTGTGGVGELFF; CDR3 DNA: TGTGCCAGCAGTACCGGGACAGGGGGTGTTGGGGAGCTGTTTTTT
V gene: TRBV6-6; J gene: TRBJ1-1; clone size: -; D gene: TRBD1; CDR3 protein: CASSYAGQGMGTEAFF; CDR3 DNA: TGTGCCAGCAGTTACGCGGGACAGGGTATGGGCACTGAAGCTTTCTTT
V gene: TRBV5-4; J gene: TRBJ2-3; clone size: few; D gene: -; CDR3 protein: CASSVDRYRTDTQYF; CDR3 DNA: TGTGCCAGCAGCGTCGATAGATACCGCACAGATACGCAGTATTTT
V gene: TRBV5-5; J gene: TRBJ2-5; clone size: -; D gene: TRBD1; CDR3 protein: CASSSRGQETQYF; CDR3 DNA: TGTGCCAGCAGCTCCAGGGGGCAAGAGACCCAGTACTTC
V gene: TRBV7-6; J gene: TRBJ1-1; clone size: -; D gene: -; CDR3 protein: CASGGRGTEAFF; CDR3 DNA: TGTGCCTCGGGAGGCAGGGGCACTGAAGCTTTCTTT
V gene: TRBV7-9; J gene: TRBJ1-1; clone size: -; D gene: TRBD1; CDR3 protein: CASSFQGAREAFF; CDR3 DNA: TGTGCCAGCAGCTTCCAGGGGGCGAGGGAAGCTTTCTTT
V gene: TRBV25-1; J gene: TRBJ2-7; clone size: -; D gene: TRBD2; CDR3 protein: CASSESGGQYEQYF; CDR3 DNA: TGTGCCAGCAGTGAATCGGGGGGGCAATACGAGCAGTACTTC
V gene: TRBV4-1; J gene: TRBJ1-5; clone size: -; D gene: -; CDR3 protein: CASSQDLSFRGQPQHF; CDR3 DNA: TGCGCCAGCAGCCAAGATTTGAGTTTTCGGGGTCAGCCCCAGCATTTT
V gene: TRBV5-4; J gene: TRBJ1-2; clone size: -; D gene: TRBD1; CDR3 protein: CASSPGQGGSGYTF; CDR3 DNA: TGTGCCAGCAGCCCGGGACAGGGAGGTAGTGGCTACACCTTC
V gene: TRBV29-1; J gene: TRBJ2-6; clone size: -; D gene: -; CDR3 protein: CSGQIRGANVLTF; CDR3 DNA: TGCAGCGGGCAGATTCGAGGGGCCAACGTCCTGACTTTC
V gene: TRBV10-1; J gene: TRBJ2-2; clone size: -; D gene: -; CDR3 protein: CASSHTSYSGELFF; CDR3 DNA: TGCGCCAGCAGTCACACTAGTTATTCCGGGGAGCTGTTTTTT
V gene: TRBV7-9; J gene: TRBJ2-3; clone size: few; D gene: TRBD1; CDR3 protein: CASTPRKGAQADTQYF; CDR3 DNA: TGTGCCAGCACCCCTAGGAAGGGGGCGCAAGCAGATACGCAGTATTTT
V gene: TRBV5-1; J gene: TRBJ2-5; clone size: -; D gene: TRBD1; CDR3 protein: CASSLVQGEETQYF; CDR3 DNA: TGCGCCAGCAGCTTGGTTCAGGGGGAGGAGACCCAGTACTTC
V gene: TRBV25-1; J gene: TRBJ2-3; clone size: once; D gene: -; CDR3 protein: CASTAQRDTQYF; CDR3 DNA: TGTGCCTCGACAGCCCAAAGGGATACGCAGTATTTT
V gene: TRBV7-3; J gene: TRBJ2-2; clone size: -; D gene: TRBD2; CDR3 protein: CASSLTRTSGGENTGELFF; CDR3 DNA: TGTGCCAGCAGCTTAACTCGAACTAGCGGGGGGGAAAACACCGGGGAGCTGTTTTTT
V gene: TRBV7-6; J gene: TRBJ2-3; clone size: -; D gene: -; CDR3 protein: CASSLRTVGTDTQYF; CDR3 DNA: TGTGCCAGCAGCTTAAGGACAGTTGGGACAGATACGCAGTATTTT
V gene: TRBV25-1; J gene: TRBJ1-4; clone size: -; D gene: -; CDR3 protein: CASSERRATNEKLFF; CDR3 DNA: TGTGCCAGCAGTGAACGTAGAGCAACTAATGAAAAACTGTTTTTT
V gene: TRBV11-2; J gene: TRBJ1-6; clone size: -; D gene: TRBD1; CDR3 protein: CASSFRQGFSPLHF; CDR3 DNA: TGTGCCAGCAGCTTTCGACAGGGATTTTCACCCCTCCACTTT
V gene: TRBV4-1; J gene: TRBJ2-7; clone size: -; D gene: TRBD1; CDR3 protein: CASSQDTGQGAHEQYF; CDR3 DNA: TGCGCCAGCAGCCAAGATACGGGACAGGGGGCCCACGAGCAGTACTTC
V gene: TRBV9; J gene: TRBJ2-1; clone size: -; D gene: TRBD2; CDR3 protein: CASSVGGGTSAQNEQFF; CDR3 DNA: TGTGCCAGCAGCGTAGGCGGTGGGACTAGCGCCCAAAATGAGCAGTTCTTC
V gene: TRBV12-5; J gene: TRBJ2-5; clone size: -; D gene: TRBD1; CDR3 protein: CASGSNTGGETQYF; CDR3 DNA: TGTGCTAGTGGTTCAAATACAGGGGGAGAGACCCAGTACTTC
V gene: TRBV27; J gene: TRBJ1-1; clone size: -; D gene: -; CDR3 protein: CASHFAEGTEAFF; CDR3 DNA: TGTGCCAGCCATTTCGCCGAGGGCACTGAAGCTTTCTTT
V gene: TRBV5-1; J gene: TRBJ1-4; clone size: -; D gene: -; CDR3 protein: CASSQTEINEKLFF; CDR3 DNA: TGCGCCAGCAGCCAGACAGAAATTAATGAAAAACTGTTTTTT
V gene: TRBV4-1; J gene: TRBJ2-6; clone size: -; D gene: -; CDR3 protein: CASSPPDRGAAANVLTF; CDR3 DNA: TGCGCCAGCAGCCCCCCGGACCGGGGGGCTGCGGCCAACGTCCTGACTTTC
V gene: TRBV6-6; J gene: TRBJ2-1; clone size: -; D gene: -; CDR3 protein: CASSYSPTLYNEQFF; CDR3 DNA: TGTGCCAGCAGTTACTCGCCGACTCTTTACAATGAGCAGTTCTTC
V gene: TRBV7-3; J gene: TRBJ2-2; clone size: -; D gene: -; CDR3 protein: CASSLLATGELFF; CDR3 DNA: TGTGCCAGCAGCTTATTGGCTACCGGGGAGCTGTTTTTT
V gene: TRBV7-2; J gene: TRBJ2-7; clone size: -; D gene: TRBD2; CDR3 protein: CASSPSGGNEQYF; CDR3 DNA: TGTGCCAGCAGCCCGAGCGGGGGGAACGAGCAGTACTTC
V gene: TRBV10-3; J gene: TRBJ1-1; clone size: -; D gene: -; CDR3 protein: CAISGRQPNTEAFF; CDR3 DNA: TGTGCCATCAGTGGGAGGCAGCCGAACACTGAAGCTTTCTTT
V gene: TRBV4-1; J gene: TRBJ2-2; clone size: -; D gene: -; CDR3 protein: CASRGEGAGELFF; CDR3 DNA: TGCGCCAGCAGGGGGGAGGGGGCCGGGGAGCTGTTTTTT
V gene: TRBV6-5; J gene: TRBJ2-7; clone size: -; D gene: TRBD1; CDR3 protein: CASRYTGTASYEQYF; CDR3 DNA: TGTGCCAGCAGGTACACCGGGACAGCCTCCTACGAGCAGTACTTC
V gene: TRBV2; J gene: TRBJ2-5; clone size: -; D gene: TRBD1; CDR3 protein: CASSDRTGRAQETQYF; CDR3 DNA: TGTGCCAGCAGTGACCGGACAGGACGAGCCCAAGAGACCCAGTACTTC
V gene: TRBV29-1; J gene: TRBJ2-7; clone size: -; D gene: TRBD1; CDR3 protein: CSVTGQGHEQYF; CDR3 DNA: TGCAGCGTTACGGGACAGGGCCACGAGCAGTACTTC
V gene: TRBV4-1; J gene: TRBJ1-2; clone size: -; D gene: TRBD1; CDR3 protein: CASSYRDRGQEGYTF; CDR3 DNA: TGCGCCAGCAGCTACCGGGACAGGGGGCAGGAAGGCTACACCTTC
V gene: TRBV6-5; J gene: TRBJ2-7; clone size: -; D gene: TRBD1; CDR3 protein: CASSYSIKGQPLEQYF; CDR3 DNA: TGTGCCAGCAGTTACTCGATTAAGGGACAGCCCCTCGAGCAGTACTTC
V gene: TRBV18; J gene: TRBJ2-7; clone size: -; D gene: TRBD1; CDR3 protein: CASSGQSSYEQYF; CDR3 DNA: TGTGCCAGCTCGGGACAGTCCTCCTACGAGCAGTACTTC